The clone carrying this T cell receptor beta chain was seen only a few times. As yet, its antigen is unknown. The sample comes from a study of OX40 agonist ivuxolimab in advanced cancers. Study-level results: In the 0.1-3.0 mg/kg groups, partial responders showed among the lowest expansion. At 0.1 to 3.0 mg/kg, CD4+ and CD8+ blood T cells expanded clonally by week 6.

Only in-frame clones appear in the TCRdb table, and some are missing; sequencing was by immunoSEQ multiplex PCR. The repertoire includes tens of thousands of clones, under 85% of them detected once, and 5% to 7.5% sits in the top ten. The CDR3 length is 10 residues. Trimming took off 5 bases at V and 3 bases at J, with 4 bases between the two ends. Germline V gene sequence: CDR1 SQVTM, CDR2 ANQGSEA. The clonotype was recovered from an adult with an advanced solid tumor such as melanoma, head and neck, liver or kidney cancer. The material was CD4+ or CD8+ T cells sorted from blood, obtained in a trial of the OX40 agonist ivuxolimab. The chain uses TRBV29-1 and TRBJ1-1; the D is unclear. The DNA of the CDR3 is TGCAGCGTTACCTACACTGAAGCTTTCTTT. It yields the protein CSVTYTEAFF.